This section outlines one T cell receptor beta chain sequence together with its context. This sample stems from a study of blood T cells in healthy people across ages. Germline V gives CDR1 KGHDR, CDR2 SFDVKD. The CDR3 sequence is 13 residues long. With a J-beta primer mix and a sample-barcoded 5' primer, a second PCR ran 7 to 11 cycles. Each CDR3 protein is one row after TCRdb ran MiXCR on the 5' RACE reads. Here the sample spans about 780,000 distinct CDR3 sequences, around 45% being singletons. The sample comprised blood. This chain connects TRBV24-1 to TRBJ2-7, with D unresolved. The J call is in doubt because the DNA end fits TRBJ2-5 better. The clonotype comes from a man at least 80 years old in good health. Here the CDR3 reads CATSDSPTETQYF. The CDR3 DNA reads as TGTGCCACCAGTGATTCCCCGACGGAGACCCAGTACTTC.